The 3 T cell receptor beta chains in this list originate from one sample, sequenced in a study of cytomegalovirus exposure and HLA in healthy donors. The PCR was carried out with 60 Vbeta primers and 13 Jbeta primers. Clones were sequenced by immunoSEQ multiplex PCR, and TCRdb holds only the in-frame ones, with some missing. The data contain 65,000 to 95,000 clones, around 80% of them singletons. The sequenced sample consisted of PBMCs. The origin of the receptors is a male donor in good health and CMV-seropositive.

The chain joins TRBV28 to TRBJ2-7; 12 bases agree with TRBD2. This CDR3 spans 14 amino acids. Germline loops: CDR1 MDHEN, CDR2 SYDVKM. With 5 bases clipped from V and 7 bases from J, the junction kept 6 bases outside the gene matches. CDR3 coding DNA: TGTGCCAGCAGTCTAGCGGGAGGGGGAAGAGAGCAGTACTTC. Amino acids: CASSLAGGGREQYF.

J is TRBJ1-1 and V is TRBV7-2; no clear D. The CDR3 contains 15 residues. The V end was cut by 4 bases, the J end by 0 bases, with 12 bases between. Per the germline V gene, CDR1 is SGHTA and CDR2 is FQGNSA. CDR3 in amino acids: CASSSARTVNTEAFF. The CDR3 coding sequence is TGTGCCAGCAGCTCGGCCCGGACTGTGAACACTGAAGCTTTCTTT.

The gene calls are TRBV6-1 and TRBJ2-3, with TRBD1 matching over 9 bases. The CDR3 consists of 15 residues. The germline V gene encodes CDR1 MNHNS and CDR2 SASEGT. Germline trimming cut 8 bases from V and 3 bases from J; bases unmatched to any gene: 9. This chain's CDR3 is CASELTGGLTDTQYF. CDR3 nucleotides: TGTGCCAGCGAACTGACAGGGGGTCTGACAGATACGCAGTATTTT.